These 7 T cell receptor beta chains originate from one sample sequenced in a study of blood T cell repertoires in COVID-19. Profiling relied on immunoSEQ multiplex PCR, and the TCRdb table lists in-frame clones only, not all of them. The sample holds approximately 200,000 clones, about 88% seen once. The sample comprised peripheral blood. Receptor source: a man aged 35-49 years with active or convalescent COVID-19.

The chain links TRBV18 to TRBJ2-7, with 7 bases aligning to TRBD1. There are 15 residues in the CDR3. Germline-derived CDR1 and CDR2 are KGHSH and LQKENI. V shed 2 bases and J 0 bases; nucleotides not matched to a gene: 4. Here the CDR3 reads CASSPKTGRSYEQYF. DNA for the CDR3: TGTGCCAGCTCACCAAAGACAGGGCGCTCCTACGAGCAGTACTTC.

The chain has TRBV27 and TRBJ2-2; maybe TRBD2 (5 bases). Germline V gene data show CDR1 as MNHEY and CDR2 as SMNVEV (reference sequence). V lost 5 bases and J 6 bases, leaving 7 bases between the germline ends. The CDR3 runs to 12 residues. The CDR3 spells CASSRRSGELFF. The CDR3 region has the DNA TGTGCCAGCAGTAGGAGGTCCGGGGAGCTGTTTTTT.

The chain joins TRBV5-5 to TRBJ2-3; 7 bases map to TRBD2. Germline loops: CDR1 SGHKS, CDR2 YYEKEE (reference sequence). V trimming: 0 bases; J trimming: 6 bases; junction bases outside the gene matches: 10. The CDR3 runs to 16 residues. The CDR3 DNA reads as TGTGCCAGCAGCTTGGCCGCGGGGGTTCGAGCGGATACGCAGTATTTT. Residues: CASSLAAGVRADTQYF.

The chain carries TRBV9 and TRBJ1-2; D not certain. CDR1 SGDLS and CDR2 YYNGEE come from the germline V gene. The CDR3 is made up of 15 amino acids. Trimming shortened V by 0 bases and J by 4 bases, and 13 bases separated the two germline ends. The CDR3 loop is CASSVGIPLGYGYTF. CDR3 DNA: TGTGCCAGCAGCGTAGGTATCCCTCTAGGCTATGGCTACACCTTC.

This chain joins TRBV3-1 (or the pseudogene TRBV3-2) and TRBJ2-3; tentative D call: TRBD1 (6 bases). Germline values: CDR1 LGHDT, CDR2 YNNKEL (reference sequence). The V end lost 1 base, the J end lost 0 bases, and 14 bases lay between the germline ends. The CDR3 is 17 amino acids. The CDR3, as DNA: TGTGCCAGCAGCCAAGCAATACAGGGACAAAGCACAGATACGCAGTATTTT. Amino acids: CASSQAIQGQSTDTQYF.

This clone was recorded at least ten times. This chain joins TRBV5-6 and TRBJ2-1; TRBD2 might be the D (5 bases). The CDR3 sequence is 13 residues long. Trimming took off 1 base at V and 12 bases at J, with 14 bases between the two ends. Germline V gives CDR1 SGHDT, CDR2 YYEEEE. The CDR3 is CASSLLGVPGQFF. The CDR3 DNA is TGTGCCAGCAGCTTGCTGGGAGTCCCAGGGCAGTTCTTC.

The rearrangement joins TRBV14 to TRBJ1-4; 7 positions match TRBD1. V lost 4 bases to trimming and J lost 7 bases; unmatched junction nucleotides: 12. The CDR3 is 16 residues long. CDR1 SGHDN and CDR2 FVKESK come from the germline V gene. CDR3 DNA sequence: TGTGCCAGCAGCCCCCTATCAGGGGGTTTTTCTGAAAAACTGTTTTTT. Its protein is CASSPLSGGFSEKLFF.